This T cell receptor beta chain emerged from a study of circulating CD8 cells and anti-PD-1 response in melanoma. TCR libraries were prepared from roughly 14 ng of total RNA with the QIAseq Immune Repertoire TCR panel. MiXCR, run by TCRdb on the reads, gives a single entry per CDR3 protein. Among 2,000 to 2,500 distinct CDR3 sequences listed, about 8% were seen once. The junction had 4 bases not matched to a gene; V was cut back by 2 bases and J by 8 bases. CDR1 MDHEN and CDR2 SYDVKM come from the germline V gene. This CDR3 comprises 14 residues. By sample share, this clonotype is medium-sized. Its antigen is as yet unknown. Live CD3+CD8+TCRalphabeta+ cells were sorted into four subsets by PD-1 and/or TIGIT. Findings and caveats of the study: At M1, fewer than 8% of TRB clonotypes appeared in multiple subsets. DNEG was most diverse; TIGIT repertoires were least diverse.

The chain is built from TRBV28 and TRBJ2-3; 10 positions match TRBD2. The specimen was CD8+ T cells from PBMCs, collected at baseline or after one month of anti-PD-1 therapy (not recorded which). The TCR comes from a human donor with melanoma. This chain's CDR3 is CASSLEVAGGTQYF. The CDR3 DNA is TGTGCCAGCAGTTTAGAAGTAGCGGGGGGTACGCAGTATTTT.